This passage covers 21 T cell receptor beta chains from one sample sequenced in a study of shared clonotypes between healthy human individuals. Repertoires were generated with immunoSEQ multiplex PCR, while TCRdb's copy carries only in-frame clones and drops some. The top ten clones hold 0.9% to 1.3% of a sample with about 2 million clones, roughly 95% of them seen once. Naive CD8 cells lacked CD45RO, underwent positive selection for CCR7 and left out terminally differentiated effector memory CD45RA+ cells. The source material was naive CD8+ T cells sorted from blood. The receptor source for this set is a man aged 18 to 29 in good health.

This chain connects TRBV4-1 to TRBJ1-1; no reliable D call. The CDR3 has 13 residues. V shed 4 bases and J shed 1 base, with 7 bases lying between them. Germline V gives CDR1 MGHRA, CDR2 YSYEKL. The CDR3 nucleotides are TGCGCCAGCAGCCCCCGGGCGAACACTGAAGCTTTCTTT. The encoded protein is CASSPRANTEAFF.

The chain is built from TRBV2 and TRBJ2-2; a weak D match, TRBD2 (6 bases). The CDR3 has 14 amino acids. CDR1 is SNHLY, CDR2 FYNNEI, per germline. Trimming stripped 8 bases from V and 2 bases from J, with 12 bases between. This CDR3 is CASLDYRNTGELFF. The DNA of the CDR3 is TGTGCCAGCTTGGACTATCGTAACACCGGGGAGCTGTTTTTT.

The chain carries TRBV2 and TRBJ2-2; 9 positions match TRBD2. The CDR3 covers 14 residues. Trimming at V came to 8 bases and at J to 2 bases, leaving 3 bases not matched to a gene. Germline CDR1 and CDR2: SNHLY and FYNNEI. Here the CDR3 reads CASDSGSNTGELFF. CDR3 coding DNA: TGTGCCAGCGATAGCGGGAGCAACACCGGGGAGCTGTTTTTT. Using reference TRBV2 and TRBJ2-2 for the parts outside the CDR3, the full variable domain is EPEVTQTPSHQVTQMGQEVILRCVPISNHLYFYWYRQILGQKVEFLVSFYNNEISEKSEIFDDQFSVERPDGSNFTLKIRSTKLEDSAMYFCASDSGSNTGELFFGEGSRLTVL.

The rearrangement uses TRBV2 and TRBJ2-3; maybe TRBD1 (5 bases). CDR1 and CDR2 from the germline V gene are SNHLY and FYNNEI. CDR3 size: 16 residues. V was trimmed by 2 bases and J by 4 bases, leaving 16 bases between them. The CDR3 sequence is CASSESQGIIPDTQYF. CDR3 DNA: TGTGCCAGCAGTGAATCTCAGGGTATCATCCCAGATACGCAGTATTTT. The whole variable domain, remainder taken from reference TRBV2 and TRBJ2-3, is EPEVTQTPSHQVTQMGQEVILRCVPISNHLYFYWYRQILGQKVEFLVSFYNNEISEKSEIFDDQFSVERPDGSNFTLKIRSTKLEDSAMYFCASSESQGIIPDTQYFGPGTRLTVL.

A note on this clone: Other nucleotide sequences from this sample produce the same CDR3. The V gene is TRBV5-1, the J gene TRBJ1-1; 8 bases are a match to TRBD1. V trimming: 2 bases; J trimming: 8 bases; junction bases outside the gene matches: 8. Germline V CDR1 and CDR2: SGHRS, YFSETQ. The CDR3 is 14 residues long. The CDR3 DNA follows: TGCGCCAGCAGCTTAGCCCGGACAGGGACCGAAGCTTTCTTT. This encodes CASSLARTGTEAFF. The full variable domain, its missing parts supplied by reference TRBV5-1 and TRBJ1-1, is KAGVTQTPRYLIKTRGQQVTLSCSPISGHRSVSWYQQTPGQGLQFLFEYFSETQRNKGNFPGRFSGRQFSNSRSEMNVSTLELGDSALYLCASSLARTGTEAFFGQGTRLTVV.

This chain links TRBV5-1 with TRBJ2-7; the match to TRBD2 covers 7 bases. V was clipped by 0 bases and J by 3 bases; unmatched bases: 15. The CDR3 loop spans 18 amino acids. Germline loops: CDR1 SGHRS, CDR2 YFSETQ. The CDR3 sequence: CASSLGPHFLAEGYEQYF. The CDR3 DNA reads TGCGCCAGCAGCTTGGGACCCCACTTTCTAGCGGAGGGCTACGAGCAGTACTTC.

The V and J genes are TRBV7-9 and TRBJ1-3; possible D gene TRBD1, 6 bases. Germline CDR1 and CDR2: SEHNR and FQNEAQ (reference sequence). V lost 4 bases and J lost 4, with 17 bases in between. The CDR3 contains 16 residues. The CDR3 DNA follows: TGTGCCAGCAGCTCTCTCTACAGGGAGGAAGGAAACACCATATATTTT. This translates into CASSSLYREEGNTIYF.

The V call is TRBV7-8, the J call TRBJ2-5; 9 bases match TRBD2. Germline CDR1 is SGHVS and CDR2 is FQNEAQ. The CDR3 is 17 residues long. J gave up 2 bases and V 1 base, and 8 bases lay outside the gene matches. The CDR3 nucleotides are TGTGCCAGCAGCTTAGGGGTGGCGGGAGGGCTTCAAGAGACCCAGTACTTC. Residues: CASSLGVAGGLQETQYF.

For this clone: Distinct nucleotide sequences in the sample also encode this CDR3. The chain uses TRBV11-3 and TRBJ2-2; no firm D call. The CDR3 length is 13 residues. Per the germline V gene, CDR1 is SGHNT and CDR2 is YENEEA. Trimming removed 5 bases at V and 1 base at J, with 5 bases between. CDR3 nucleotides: TGTGCCAGCAGCGTAGGGAACACCGGGGAGCTGTTTTTT. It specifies CASSVGNTGELFF.

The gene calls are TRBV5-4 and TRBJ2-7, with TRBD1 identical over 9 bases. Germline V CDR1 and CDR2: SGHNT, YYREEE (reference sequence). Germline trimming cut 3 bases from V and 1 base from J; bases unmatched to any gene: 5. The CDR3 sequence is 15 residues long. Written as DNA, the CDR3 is TGTGCCAGCAGCTATCCGGGACAGGGATCCTACGAGCAGTACTTC. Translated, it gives CASSYPGQGSYEQYF.

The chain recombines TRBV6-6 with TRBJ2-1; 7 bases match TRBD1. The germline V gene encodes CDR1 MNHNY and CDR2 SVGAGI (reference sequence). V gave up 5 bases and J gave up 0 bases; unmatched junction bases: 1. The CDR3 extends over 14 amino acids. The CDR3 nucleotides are TGTGCCAGCAGTGGGACAGACTCCTACAATGAGCAGTTCTTC. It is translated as CASSGTDSYNEQFF.

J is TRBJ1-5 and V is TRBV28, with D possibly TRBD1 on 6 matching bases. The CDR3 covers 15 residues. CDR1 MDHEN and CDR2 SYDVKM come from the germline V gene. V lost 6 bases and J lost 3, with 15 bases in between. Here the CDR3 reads CASSRTAEPNQPQHF. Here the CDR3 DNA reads TGTGCCAGCAGCCGGACAGCGGAGCCCAATCAGCCCCAGCATTTT.

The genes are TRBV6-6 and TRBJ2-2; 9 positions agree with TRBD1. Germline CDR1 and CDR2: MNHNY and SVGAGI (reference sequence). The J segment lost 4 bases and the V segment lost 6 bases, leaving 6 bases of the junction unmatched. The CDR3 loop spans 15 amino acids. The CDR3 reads CASRGTGWGTGELFF. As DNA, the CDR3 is TGTGCCAGCAGGGGGACAGGGTGGGGCACCGGGGAGCTGTTTTTT.

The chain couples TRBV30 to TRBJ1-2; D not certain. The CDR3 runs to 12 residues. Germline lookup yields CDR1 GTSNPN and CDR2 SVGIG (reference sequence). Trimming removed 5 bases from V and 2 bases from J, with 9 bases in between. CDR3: CAWGIANYGYTF. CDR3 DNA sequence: TGTGCCTGGGGGATTGCCAACTATGGCTACACCTTC.

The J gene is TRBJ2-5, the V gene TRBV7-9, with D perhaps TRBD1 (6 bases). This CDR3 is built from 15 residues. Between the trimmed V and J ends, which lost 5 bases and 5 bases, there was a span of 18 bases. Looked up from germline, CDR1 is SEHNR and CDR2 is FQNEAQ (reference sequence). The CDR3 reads CASSHRDIQGETQYF. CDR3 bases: TGTGCCAGCAGCCACCGGGACATCCAAGGGGAGACCCAGTACTTC.

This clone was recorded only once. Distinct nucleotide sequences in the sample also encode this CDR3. This CDR3 is CASSLSGSGANVLTF. The CDR3 DNA reads as TGCGCCAGCAGCTTGTCCGGCTCTGGGGCCAACGTCCTGACTTTC. The chain employs TRBV5-1 and TRBJ2-6; no definite D call. This CDR3 contains 15 residues. Germline lookup yields CDR1 SGHRS and CDR2 YFSETQ. V was trimmed by 1 base and J by 0 bases, leaving 5 bases between them.

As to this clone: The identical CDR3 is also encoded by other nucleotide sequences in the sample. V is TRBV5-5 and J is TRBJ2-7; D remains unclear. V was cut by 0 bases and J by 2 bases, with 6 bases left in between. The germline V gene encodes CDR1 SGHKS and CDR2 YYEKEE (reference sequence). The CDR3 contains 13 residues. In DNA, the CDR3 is TGTGCCAGCAGCTTGGACACGGCCTACGAGCAGTACTTC. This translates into CASSLDTAYEQYF.

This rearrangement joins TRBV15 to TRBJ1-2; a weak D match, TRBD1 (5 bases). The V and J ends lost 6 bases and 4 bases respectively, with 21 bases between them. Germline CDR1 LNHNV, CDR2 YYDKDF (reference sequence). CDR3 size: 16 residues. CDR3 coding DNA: TGTGCCACCAGGGCCCCGGGGCAGGGAATGCTCTATGGCTACACCTTC. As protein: CATRAPGQGMLYGYTF.

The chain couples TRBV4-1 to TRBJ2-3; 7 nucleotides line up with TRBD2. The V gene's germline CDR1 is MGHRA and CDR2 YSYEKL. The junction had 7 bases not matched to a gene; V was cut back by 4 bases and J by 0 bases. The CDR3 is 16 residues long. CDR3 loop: CASSPSGTPSTDTQYF. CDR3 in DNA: TGCGCCAGCAGCCCTAGCGGAACCCCTAGCACAGATACGCAGTATTTT.

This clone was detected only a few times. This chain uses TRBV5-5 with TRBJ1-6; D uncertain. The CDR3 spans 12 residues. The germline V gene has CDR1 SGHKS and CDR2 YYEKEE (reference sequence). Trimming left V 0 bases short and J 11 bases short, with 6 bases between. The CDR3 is CASSLAEAPLHF. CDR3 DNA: TGTGCCAGCAGCTTGGCCGAGGCACCCCTCCACTTT.

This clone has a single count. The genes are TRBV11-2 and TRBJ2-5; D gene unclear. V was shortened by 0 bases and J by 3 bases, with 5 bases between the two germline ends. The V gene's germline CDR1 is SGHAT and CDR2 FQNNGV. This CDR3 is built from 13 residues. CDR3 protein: CASSLDSEETQYF. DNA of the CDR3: TGTGCCAGCAGCTTAGATTCAGAAGAGACCCAGTACTTC. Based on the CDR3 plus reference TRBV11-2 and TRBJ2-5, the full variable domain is EAGVAQSPRYKIIEKRQSVAFWCNPISGHATLYWYQQILGQGPKLLIQFQNNGVVDDSQLPKDRFSAERLKGVDSTLKIQPAKLEDSAVYLCASSLDSEETQYFGPGTRLLVL.